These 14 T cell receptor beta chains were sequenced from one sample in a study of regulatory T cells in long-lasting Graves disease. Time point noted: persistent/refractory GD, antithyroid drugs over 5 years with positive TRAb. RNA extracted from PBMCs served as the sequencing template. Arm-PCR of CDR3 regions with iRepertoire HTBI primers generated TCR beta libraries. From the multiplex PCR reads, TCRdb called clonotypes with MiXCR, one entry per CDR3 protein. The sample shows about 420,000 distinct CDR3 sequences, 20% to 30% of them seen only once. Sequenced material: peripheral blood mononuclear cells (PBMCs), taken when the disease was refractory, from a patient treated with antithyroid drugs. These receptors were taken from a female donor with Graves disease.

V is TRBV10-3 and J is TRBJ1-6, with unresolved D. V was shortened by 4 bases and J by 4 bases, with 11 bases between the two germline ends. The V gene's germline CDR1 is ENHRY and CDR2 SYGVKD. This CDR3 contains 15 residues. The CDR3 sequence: CAISGLGAYNSPLHF. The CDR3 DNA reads TGTGCCATCAGTGGATTGGGAGCTTATAATTCACCCCTCCACTTT.

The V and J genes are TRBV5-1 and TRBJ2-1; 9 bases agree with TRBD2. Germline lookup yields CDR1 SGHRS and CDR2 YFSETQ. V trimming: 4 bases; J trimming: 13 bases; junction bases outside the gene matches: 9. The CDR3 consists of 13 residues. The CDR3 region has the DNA TGCGCCAGCAGCGGCGGGGTAGCGGGAGCACAGTTCTTC. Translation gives CASSGGVAGAQFF.

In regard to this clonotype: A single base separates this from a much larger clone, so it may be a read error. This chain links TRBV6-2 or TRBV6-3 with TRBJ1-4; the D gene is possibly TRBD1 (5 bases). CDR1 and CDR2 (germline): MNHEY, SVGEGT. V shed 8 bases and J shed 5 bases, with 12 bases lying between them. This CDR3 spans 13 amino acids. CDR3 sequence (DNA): TGTGCCAGCGGTCCCGGGGGGAATGAAAAACTGTTTTTT. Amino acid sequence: CASGPGGNEKLFF.

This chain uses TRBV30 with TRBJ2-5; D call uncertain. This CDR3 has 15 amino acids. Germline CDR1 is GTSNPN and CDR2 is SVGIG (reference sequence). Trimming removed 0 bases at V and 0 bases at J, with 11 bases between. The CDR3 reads CAWSVPGRHQETQYF. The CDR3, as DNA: TGTGCCTGGAGTGTACCGGGCAGACACCAAGAGACCCAGTACTTC.

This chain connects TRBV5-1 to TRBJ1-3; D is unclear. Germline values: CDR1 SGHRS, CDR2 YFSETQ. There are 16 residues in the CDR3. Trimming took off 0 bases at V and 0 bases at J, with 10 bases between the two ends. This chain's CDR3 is CASSLEATTSGNTIYF. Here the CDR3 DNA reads TGCGCCAGCAGCTTGGAGGCGACAACCTCTGGAAACACCATATATTTT.

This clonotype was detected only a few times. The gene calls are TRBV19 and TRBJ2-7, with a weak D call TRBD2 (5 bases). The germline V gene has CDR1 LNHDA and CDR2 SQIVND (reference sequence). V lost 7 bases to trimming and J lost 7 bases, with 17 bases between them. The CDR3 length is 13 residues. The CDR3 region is CASTDLSSGEQYF. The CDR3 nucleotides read TGTGCCAGTACGGACCTTTCTTCGGGAGAGCAGTACTTC. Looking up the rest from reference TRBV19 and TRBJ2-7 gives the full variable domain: DGGITQSPKYLFRKEGQNVTLSCEQNLNHDAMYWYRQDPGQGLRLIYYSQIVNDFQKGDIAEGYSVSREKKESFPLTVTSAQKNPTAFYLCASTDLSSGEQYFGPGTRLTVT.

In DNA form, the CDR3 reads TGTGCCAGCAGCCAAGACCAGGGAAACACTGAAGCTTTCTTT. Its protein is CASSQDQGNTEAFF. V gene TRBV3-1 combines with J gene TRBJ1-1; tentatively, D is TRBD1 (5 bases). V was cut by 0 bases and J by 2 bases, with 7 bases left in between. The CDR3 covers 14 residues. Germline V CDR1 and CDR2: LGHDT, YNNKEL (reference sequence).

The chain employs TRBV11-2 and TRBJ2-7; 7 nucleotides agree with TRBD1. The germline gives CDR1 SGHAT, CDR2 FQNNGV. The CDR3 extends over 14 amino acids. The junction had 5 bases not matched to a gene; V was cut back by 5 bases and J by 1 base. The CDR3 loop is CASSTQQGSYEQYF. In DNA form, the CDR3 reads TGTGCCAGCAGCACCCAACAGGGGTCCTACGAGCAGTACTTC.

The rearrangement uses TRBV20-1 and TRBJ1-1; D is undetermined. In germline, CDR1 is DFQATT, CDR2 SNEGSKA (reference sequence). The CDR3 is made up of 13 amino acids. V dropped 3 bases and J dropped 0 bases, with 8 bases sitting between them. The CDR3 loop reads CSARGRMNTEAFF. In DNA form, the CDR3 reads TGCAGTGCTAGGGGCCGCATGAACACTGAAGCTTTCTTT.

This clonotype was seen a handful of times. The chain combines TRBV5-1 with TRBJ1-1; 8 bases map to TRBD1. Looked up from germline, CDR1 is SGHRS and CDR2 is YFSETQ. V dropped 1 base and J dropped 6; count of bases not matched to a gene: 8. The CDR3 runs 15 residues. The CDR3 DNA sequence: TGCGCCAGCAGCTTGCGGACAGGGAGGGGAGCTGAAGCTTTCTTT. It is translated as CASSLRTGRGAEAFF.

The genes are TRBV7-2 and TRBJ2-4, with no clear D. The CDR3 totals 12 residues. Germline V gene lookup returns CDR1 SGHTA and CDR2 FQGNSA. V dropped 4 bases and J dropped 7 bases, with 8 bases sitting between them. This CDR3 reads CASSYPENIQYF. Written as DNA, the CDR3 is TGTGCCAGCAGCTATCCCGAGAACATTCAGTACTTC.

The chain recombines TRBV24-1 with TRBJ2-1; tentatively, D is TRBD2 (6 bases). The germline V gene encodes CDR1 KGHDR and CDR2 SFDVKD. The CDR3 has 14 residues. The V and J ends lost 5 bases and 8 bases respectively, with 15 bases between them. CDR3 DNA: TGTGCCACCAGTGCTGGCCCAGCGGGCGATGAGCAGTTCTTC. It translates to CATSAGPAGDEQFF.

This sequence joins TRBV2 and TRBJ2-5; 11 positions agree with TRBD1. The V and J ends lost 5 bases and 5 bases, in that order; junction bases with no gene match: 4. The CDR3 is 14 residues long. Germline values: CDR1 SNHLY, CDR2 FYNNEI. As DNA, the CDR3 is TGTGCCAGCAGTTGGACAGGGGGCTCGGAGACCCAGTACTTC. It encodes CASSWTGGSETQYF.

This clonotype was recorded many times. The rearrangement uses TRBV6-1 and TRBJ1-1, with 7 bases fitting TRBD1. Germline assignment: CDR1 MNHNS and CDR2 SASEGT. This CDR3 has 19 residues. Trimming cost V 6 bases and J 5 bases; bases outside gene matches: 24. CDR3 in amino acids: CASSLARRDSGFLRTEAFF. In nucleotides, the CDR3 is TGTGCCAGCAGCCTAGCTCGCCGGGACAGTGGCTTCTTAAGGACTGAAGCTTTCTTT.